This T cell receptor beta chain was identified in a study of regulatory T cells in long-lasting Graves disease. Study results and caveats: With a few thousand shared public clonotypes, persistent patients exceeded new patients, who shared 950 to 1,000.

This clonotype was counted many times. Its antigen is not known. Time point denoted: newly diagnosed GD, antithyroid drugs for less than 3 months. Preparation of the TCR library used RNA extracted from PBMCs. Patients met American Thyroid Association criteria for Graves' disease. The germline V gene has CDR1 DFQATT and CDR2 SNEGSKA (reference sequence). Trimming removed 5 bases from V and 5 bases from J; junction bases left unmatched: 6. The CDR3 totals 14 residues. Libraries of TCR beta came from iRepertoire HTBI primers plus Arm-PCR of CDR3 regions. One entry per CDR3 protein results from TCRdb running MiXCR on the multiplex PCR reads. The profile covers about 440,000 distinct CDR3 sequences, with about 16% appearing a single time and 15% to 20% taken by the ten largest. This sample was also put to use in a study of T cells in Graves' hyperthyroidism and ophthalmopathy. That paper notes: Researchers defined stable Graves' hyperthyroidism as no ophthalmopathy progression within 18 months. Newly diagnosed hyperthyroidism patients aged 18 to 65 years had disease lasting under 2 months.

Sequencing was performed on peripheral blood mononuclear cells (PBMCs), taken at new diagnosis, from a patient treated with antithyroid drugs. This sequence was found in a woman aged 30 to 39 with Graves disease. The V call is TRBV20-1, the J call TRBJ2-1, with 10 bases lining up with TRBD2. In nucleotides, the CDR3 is TGCAGTGCTTTTGGGACTAGCGCTCACAATGAGCAGTTCTTC. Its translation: CSAFGTSAHNEQFF.